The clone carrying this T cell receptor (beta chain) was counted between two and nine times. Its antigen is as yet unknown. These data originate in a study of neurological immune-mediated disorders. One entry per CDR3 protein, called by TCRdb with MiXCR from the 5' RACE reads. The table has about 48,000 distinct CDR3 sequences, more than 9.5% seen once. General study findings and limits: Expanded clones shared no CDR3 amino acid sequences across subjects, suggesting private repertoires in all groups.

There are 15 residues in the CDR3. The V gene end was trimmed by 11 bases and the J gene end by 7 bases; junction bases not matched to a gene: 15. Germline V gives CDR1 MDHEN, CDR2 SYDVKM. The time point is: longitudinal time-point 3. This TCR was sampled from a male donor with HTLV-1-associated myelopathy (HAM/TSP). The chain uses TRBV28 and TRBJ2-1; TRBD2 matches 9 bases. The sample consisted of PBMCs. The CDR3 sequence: CACNSPSGVGNEQFF. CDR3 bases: TGTGCCTGCAACAGCCCTAGCGGGGTAGGTAATGAGCAGTTCTTC.